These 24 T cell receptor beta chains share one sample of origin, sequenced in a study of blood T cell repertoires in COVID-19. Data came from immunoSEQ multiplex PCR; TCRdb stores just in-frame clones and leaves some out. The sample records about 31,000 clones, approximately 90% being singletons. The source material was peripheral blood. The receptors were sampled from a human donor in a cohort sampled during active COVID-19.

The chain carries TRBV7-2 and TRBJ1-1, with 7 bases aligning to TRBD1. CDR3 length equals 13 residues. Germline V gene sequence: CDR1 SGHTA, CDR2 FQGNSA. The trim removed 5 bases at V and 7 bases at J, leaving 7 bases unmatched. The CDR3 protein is CASSVWTGDEAFF. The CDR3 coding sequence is TGTGCCAGCAGCGTCTGGACAGGAGATGAAGCTTTCTTT.

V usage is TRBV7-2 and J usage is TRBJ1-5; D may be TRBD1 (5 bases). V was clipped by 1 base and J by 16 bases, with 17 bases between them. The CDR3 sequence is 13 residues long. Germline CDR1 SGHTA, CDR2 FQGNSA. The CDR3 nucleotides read TGTGCCAGCAGCTTAGGACAGCAACACCCAACCCATTTT. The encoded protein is CASSLGQQHPTHF.

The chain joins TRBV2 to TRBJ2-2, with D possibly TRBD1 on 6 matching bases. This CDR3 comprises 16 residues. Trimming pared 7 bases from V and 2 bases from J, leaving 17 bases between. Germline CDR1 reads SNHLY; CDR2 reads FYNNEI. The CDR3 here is CASKKGGAVNTGELFF. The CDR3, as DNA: TGTGCCAGCAAGAAAGGGGGAGCCGTCAACACCGGGGAGCTGTTTTTT.

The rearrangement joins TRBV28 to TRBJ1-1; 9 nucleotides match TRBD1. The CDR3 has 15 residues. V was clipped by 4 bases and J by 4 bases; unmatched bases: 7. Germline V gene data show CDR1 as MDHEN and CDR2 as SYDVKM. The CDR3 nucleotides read TGTGCCAGCAGTTCGTACAGGGGGCCCGCCACTGAAGCTTTCTTT. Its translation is CASSSYRGPATEAFF. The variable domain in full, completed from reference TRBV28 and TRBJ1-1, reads DVKVTQSSRYLVKRTGEKVFLECVQDMDHENMFWYRQDPGLGLRLIYFSYDVKMKEKGDIPEGYSVSREKKERFSLILESASTNQTSMYLCASSSYRGPATEAFFGQGTRLTVV.

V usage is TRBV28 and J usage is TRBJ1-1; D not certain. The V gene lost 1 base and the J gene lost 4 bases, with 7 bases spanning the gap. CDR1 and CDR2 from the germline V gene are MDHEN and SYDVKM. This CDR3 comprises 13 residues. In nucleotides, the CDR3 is TGTGCCAGCAGTTTATTTGGAGGCACTGAAGCTTTCTTT. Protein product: CASSLFGGTEAFF.

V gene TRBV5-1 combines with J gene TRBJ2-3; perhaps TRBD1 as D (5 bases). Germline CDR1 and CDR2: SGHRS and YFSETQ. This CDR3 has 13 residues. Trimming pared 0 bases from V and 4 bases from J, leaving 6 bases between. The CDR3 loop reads CASSLGRADTQYF. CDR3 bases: TGCGCCAGCAGCTTGGGCAGGGCAGATACGCAGTATTTT.

The CDR3 nucleotides are TGTGCCAGCAGCCCGGGGGTTTATCAGTACACCGGGGAGCTGTTTTTT. It is translated as CASSPGVYQYTGELFF. The chain has TRBV7-8 and TRBJ2-2, with a possible D match to TRBD2 (6 bases). Germline V gene data show CDR1 as SGHVS and CDR2 as FQNEAQ. The CDR3 has 16 amino acids. V lost 5 bases and J lost 3, with 16 bases in between. Supplemented by reference TRBV7-8 and TRBJ2-2, the full variable domain reads GAGVSQSPRYKVAKRGQDVALRCDPISGHVSLFWYQQALGQGPEFLTYFQNEAQLDKSGLPSDRFFAERPEGSVSTLKIQRTQQEDSAVYLCASSPGVYQYTGELFFGEGSRLTVL.

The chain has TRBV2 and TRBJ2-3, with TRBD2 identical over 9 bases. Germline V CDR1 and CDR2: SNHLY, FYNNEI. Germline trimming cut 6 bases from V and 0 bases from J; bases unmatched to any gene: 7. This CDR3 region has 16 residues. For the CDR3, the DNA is TGTGCCAGCAGGTCCAGCGGGGGGCCTAGCACAGATACGCAGTATTTT. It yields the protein CASRSSGGPSTDTQYF. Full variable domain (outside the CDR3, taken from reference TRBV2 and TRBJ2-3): EPEVTQTPSHQVTQMGQEVILRCVPISNHLYFYWYRQILGQKVEFLVSFYNNEISEKSEIFDDQFSVERPDGSNFTLKIRSTKLEDSAMYFCASRSSGGPSTDTQYFGPGTRLTVL.

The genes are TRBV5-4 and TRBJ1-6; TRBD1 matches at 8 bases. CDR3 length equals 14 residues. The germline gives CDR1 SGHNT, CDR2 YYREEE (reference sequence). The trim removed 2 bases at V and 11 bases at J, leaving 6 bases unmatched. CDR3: CASSLTGGFPPLHF. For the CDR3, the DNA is TGTGCCAGCAGCTTAACAGGGGGGTTTCCACCCCTCCACTTT.

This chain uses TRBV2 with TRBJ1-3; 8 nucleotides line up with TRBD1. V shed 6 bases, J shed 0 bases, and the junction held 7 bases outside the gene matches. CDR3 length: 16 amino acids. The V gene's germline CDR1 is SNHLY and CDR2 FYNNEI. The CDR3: CASSAGQGSSGNTIYF. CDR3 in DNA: TGTGCCAGCAGCGCCGGACAGGGAAGCTCTGGAAACACCATATATTTT.

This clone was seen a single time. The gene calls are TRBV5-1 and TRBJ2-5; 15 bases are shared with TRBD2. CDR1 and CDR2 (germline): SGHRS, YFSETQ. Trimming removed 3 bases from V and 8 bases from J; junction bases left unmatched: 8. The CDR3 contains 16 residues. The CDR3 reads CASSSYSGLAGGTQYF. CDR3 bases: TGCGCCAGCAGCTCGTACTCGGGACTAGCGGGAGGTACCCAGTACTTC.

The CDR3 spells CAISPSGGGGEQFF. The CDR3 DNA is TGTGCCATCAGTCCCAGCGGGGGAGGGGGTGAGCAGTTCTTC. The V and J genes are TRBV10-3 and TRBJ2-1; TRBD2 matches at 8 bases. Per the germline V gene, CDR1 is ENHRY and CDR2 is SYGVKD. Germline trimming cut 5 bases from V and 9 bases from J; bases unmatched to any gene: 9. The length of the CDR3 is 14 residues.

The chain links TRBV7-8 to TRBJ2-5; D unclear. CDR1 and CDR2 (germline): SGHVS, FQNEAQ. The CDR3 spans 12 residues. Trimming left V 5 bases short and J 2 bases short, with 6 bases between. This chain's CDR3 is CASSPNQETQYF. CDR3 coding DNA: TGTGCCAGCAGCCCCAATCAAGAGACCCAGTACTTC.

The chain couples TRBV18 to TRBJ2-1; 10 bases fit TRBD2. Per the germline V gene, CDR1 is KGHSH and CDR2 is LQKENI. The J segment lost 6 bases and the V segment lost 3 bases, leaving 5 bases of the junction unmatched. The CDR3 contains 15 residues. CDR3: CASSPSGLAVNEQFF. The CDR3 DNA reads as TGTGCCAGCTCACCGAGCGGACTAGCGGTCAATGAGCAGTTCTTC.

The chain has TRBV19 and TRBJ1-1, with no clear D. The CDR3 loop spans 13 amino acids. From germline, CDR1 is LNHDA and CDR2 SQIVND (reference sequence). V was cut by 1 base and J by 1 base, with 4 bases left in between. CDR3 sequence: CASSIGQNTEAFF. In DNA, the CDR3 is TGTGCCAGTAGTATAGGGCAGAACACTGAAGCTTTCTTT.

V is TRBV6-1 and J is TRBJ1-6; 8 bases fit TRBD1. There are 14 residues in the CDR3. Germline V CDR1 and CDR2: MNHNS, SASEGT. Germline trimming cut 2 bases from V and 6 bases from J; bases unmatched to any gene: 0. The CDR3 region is CASSEQGANSPLHF. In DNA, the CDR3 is TGTGCCAGCAGTGAACAGGGGGCTAATTCACCCCTCCACTTT.

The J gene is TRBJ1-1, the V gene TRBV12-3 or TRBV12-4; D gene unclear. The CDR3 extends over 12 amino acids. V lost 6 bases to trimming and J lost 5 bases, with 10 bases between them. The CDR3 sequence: CASSLTRTEAFF. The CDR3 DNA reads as TGTGCCAGCAGCCTGACACGTACTGAAGCTTTCTTT.

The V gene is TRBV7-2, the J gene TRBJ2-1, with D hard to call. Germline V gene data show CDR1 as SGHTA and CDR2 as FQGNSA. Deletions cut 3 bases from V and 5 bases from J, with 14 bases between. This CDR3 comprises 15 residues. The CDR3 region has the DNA TGTGCCAGCAGCTTCATCCGCCTCAGTAACAATGAGCAGTTCTTC. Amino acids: CASSFIRLSNNEQFF.

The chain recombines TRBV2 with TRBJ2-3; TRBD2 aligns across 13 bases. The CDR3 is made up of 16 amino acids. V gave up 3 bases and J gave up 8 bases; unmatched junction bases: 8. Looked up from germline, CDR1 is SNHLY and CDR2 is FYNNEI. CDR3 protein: CASSEWTSGSTGTQYF. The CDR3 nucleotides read TGTGCCAGCAGTGAGTGGACTAGCGGGAGTACGGGTACGCAGTATTTT.

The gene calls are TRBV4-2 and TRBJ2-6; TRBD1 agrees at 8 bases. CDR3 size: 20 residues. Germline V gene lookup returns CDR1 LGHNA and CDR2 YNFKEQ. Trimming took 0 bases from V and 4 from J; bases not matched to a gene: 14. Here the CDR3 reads CASSQELVGQGLVGANVLTF. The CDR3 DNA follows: TGTGCCAGCAGCCAAGAACTTGTAGGACAGGGATTAGTCGGGGCCAACGTCCTGACTTTC.

The CDR3 coding sequence is TGTGCCAGCAGCTTCAGCCTGACAGCGAACACTGAAGCTTTCTTT. Translation gives CASSFSLTANTEAFF. The chain joins TRBV11-2 to TRBJ1-1, with D possibly TRBD1 on 5 matching bases. This CDR3 is built from 15 residues. The V gene's germline CDR1 is SGHAT and CDR2 FQNNGV. V lost 3 bases, J lost 1 base, and 12 bases lay in between.

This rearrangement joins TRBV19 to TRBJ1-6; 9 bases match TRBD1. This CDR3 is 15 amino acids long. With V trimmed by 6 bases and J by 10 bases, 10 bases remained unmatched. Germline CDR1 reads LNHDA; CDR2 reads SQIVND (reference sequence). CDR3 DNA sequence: TGTGCCAGTAGGGAGGACAGGGGAGGAGGATCACCCCTCCACTTT. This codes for CASREDRGGGSPLHF.

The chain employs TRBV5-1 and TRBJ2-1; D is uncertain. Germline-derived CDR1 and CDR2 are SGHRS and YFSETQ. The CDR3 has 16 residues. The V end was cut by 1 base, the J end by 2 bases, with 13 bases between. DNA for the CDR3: TGCGCCAGCAGCTTGCCGAGACTTACTCCCTACAATGAGCAGTTCTTC. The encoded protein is CASSLPRLTPYNEQFF.

The CDR3 reads CASSIGTGSGELFF. CDR3 bases: TGTGCCAGTAGTATAGGGACAGGGTCCGGGGAGCTGTTTTTT. This chain links TRBV19 with TRBJ2-2; TRBD1 matches 8 bases. CDR3 length: 14 residues. Germline V CDR1 and CDR2: LNHDA, SQIVND (reference sequence). J was trimmed by 6 bases and V by 1 base; bases with no gene match: 1.